The rows below give T cell receptor beta chains drawn from one sample of a study. In TCRdb, the RT-PCR reads were re-called with MiXCR into one record per CDR3 protein. Of 550,000 to 750,000 distinct CDR3 sequences in the sample, 14% were seen once. The sample consisted of memory CD4+ T cells from blood. The receptors shown here come from a female donor in good health, serving as a healthy control. CDR3s include the opening cysteine and the closing phenylalanine or tryptophan. Not every row has a clone size; where given, it reads once, few, many or a size class.

v_call	clone_size	cdr3_length	j_call	cdr3_aa
TRBV7-8	many	16	TRBJ2-3	CASSLALTGVTDTQYF
TRBV6-6	many	13	TRBJ1-1	CASSPWQDTEAFF
TRBV19	.	15	TRBJ2-1	CASTSWQASGNEQFF
TRBV6-5	many	13	TRBJ1-2	CASSYGQNYGYTF
TRBV18	few	13	TRBJ1-2	CASSPEGPYGYTF
TRBV6-6	many	13	TRBJ2-5	CASSYGRVETQYF
TRBV20-1	.	12	TRBJ2-5	CSVAVGTKTQYF
TRBV3-1	.	13	TRBJ2-7	CASSQARGYEQYF
TRBV6-6	.	13	TRBJ1-1	CASLPGALSSAFF
TRBV27	.	15	TRBJ1-1	CASSWGVGMNTEAFF
TRBV6-1	.	15	TRBJ2-7	CASRRTGNSDYEQYF
TRBV5-1	few	16	TRBJ2-2	CASSPGDRGNTGELFF
TRBV28	.	12	TRBJ2-7	CASSGDVNEQYF
TRBV7-2	.	13	TRBJ2-5	CASSLPNGQTQYF
TRBV9	many	14	TRBJ2-1	CASSARSGYNEQFF
TRBV30	few	13	TRBJ2-7	CAWRGGNSYEQYF
TRBV12-3/TRBV12-4	.	14	TRBJ2-7	CASSLPVAPNEQYF
TRBV20-1	.	14	TRBJ1-6	CSAREGTPNSPLHF